The subject of this entry is one TCR beta chain. Enrolled through a virtual design, the participants were between roughly 18 and 90 years of age and came from about two dozen US areas. In Cohort 3, a recovered donor had either two negative PCRs, clearance, or symptom resolution. V gave up 6 bases and J gave up 4 bases; unmatched junction bases: 7. The germline V gene encodes CDR1 LNHDA and CDR2 SQIVND (reference sequence). This CDR3 contains 14 residues. The repertoire was sequenced with immunoSEQ multiplex PCR; TCRdb's copy has only in-frame clones and lacks some. The sample includes under 350,000 clones, 80% to 90% of them seen just once. These data are taken from a study of blood T cell repertoires in COVID-19. Study background: The study drew acute and convalescent COVID-19 samples from the United States, Italy and Spain.

This TCR derives from a young man who had recovered from COVID-19. Source material: PBMCs or T cells enriched from blood (not recorded which). V is TRBV19 and J is TRBJ1-1; 8 bases agree with TRBD1. The CDR3 DNA reads TGTGCCAGTAGAACGGGACAGGTGACCACTGAAGCTTTCTTT. Translating it yields CASRTGQVTTEAFF.